This TCR beta chain came from a study of T cell repertoires in cytomegalovirus infection. Across the whole study: Recently described HLA-C-restricted plus well-studied HLA-B-restricted CMV epitopes were used. Public TCR beta signatures were indicative of both CMV infection and a matching HLA type.

CDR3 length equals 15 residues. Trimming stripped 0 bases from V and 7 bases from J, with 15 bases between. CDR1 and CDR2 from the germline V gene are MNHEY and SMNVEV (reference sequence). TCRdb used MiXCR to reprocess the reads, holding one entry per CDR3 protein. The table includes about 900,000 distinct CDR3 sequences, about 33% detected once. A remark on this clonotype: What it binds is unknown.

The V call is TRBV27, the J call TRBJ2-5, with D maybe TRBD2 (5 bases). The sample consisted of cultured CD8+ T cells from PBMCs, taken from culture after CMV antigen stimulation. The sequence came from a human donor in good health (CMV status not recorded). Some clones in this sample may be carry-over from other donors' samples. CDR3 coding DNA: TGTGCCAGCAGTTTATCTTCGGGGTCCCCCGGGACCCAGTACTTC. Its translation: CASSLSSGSPGTQYF.